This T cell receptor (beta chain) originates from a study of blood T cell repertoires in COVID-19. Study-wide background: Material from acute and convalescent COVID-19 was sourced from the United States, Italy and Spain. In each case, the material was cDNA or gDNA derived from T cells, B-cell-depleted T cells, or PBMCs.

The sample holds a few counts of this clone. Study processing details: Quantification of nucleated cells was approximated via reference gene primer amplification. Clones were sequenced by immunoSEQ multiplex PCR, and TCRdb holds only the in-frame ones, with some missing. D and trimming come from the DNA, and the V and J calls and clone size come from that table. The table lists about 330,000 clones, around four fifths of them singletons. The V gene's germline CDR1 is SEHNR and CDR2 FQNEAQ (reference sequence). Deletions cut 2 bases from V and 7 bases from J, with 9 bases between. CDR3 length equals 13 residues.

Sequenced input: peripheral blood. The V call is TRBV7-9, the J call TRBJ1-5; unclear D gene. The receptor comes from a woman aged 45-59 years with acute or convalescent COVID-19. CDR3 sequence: CASSLSSEQPQHF. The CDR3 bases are TGTGCCAGCAGCTTATCATCAGAACAGCCCCAGCATTTT.